A single sample gave rise to the 16 T cell receptor beta chains below, sequenced in a study of cytomegalovirus exposure and HLA in healthy donors. The PCR was carried out with 60 Vbeta primers and 13 Jbeta primers. The method was immunoSEQ multiplex PCR; TCRdb's version includes in-frame clones alone and lacks a portion of them. The sample contains about 130,000 clones, more than 65% of which appear only once. The sample comprised PBMCs. These receptors came from a male donor in good health and CMV-seropositive.

The rearrangement joins TRBV14 to TRBJ2-7; 7 nucleotides agree with TRBD1. The CDR3 is 16 amino acids. Germline V gives CDR1 SGHDN, CDR2 FVKESK. The V segment lost 3 bases and the J segment 5 bases; nucleotides outside the gene matches: 13. The CDR3 coding sequence is TGTGCCAGCAGCCAGCTCGGGGCAGGGGGATTGAACGAGCAGTACTTC. Translating it yields CASSQLGAGGLNEQYF. Looking up the rest from reference TRBV14 and TRBJ2-7 gives the full variable domain: EAGVTQFPSHSVIEKGQTVTLRCDPISGHDNLYWYRRVMGKEIKFLLHFVKESKQDESGMPNNRFLAERTGGTYSTLKVQPAELEDSGVYFCASSQLGAGGLNEQYFGPGTRLTVT.

The CDR3: CASSLVGDEQFF. CDR3 bases: TGCGCCAGCAGCTTGGTAGGGGATGAGCAGTTCTTC. V is TRBV5-1 and J is TRBJ2-1; possibly TRBD1 for D (5 bases). Germline V gene lookup returns CDR1 SGHRS and CDR2 YFSETQ. This CDR3 region has 12 residues. With 0 bases removed from V and 8 bases from J, the gap between germline ends came to 6 bases.

This clone was observed a handful of times. This chain uses TRBV6-5 with TRBJ2-3, with a weak D call TRBD2 (5 bases). Per the germline V gene, CDR1 is MNHEY and CDR2 is SVGAGI. The germline V and J ends were trimmed by 5 bases and 3 bases, with 15 bases remaining between them. The CDR3 consists of 15 residues. CDR3 nucleotides: TGTGCCAGCAGTACCACAGCGGAGCCGACAGATACGCAGTATTTT. Its translation is CASSTTAEPTDTQYF.

The rearrangement links TRBV6-7 to TRBJ2-1, with D possibly matching TRBD2 (7 bases). TRBV6-7 is labeled an ORF, and its function is uncertain. This CDR3 contains 16 residues. V was shortened by 6 bases and J by 6 bases, with 21 bases between the two germline ends. DNA of the CDR3: TGTGCCAGCAGCCCGTCCCTAGGGGGGGCCTTCAATGAGCAGTTCTTC. Translated, it gives CASSPSLGGAFNEQFF.

The chain couples TRBV6-4 to TRBJ2-7; D might be TRBD1 (5 bases). Germline CDR1 is MRHNA and CDR2 is SNTAGT. V lost 5 bases to trimming and J lost 0 bases, with 14 bases between them. CDR3 length: 15 residues. CDR3 DNA: TGTGCCAGCAGTCCGTCTTCCCAGGGCTCCTACGAGCAGTACTTC. Translated: CASSPSSQGSYEQYF.

The chain links TRBV6-5 to TRBJ2-1, with TRBD2 as a possible D gene (5 bases). The V gene lost 8 bases and the J gene lost 1 base, with 9 bases spanning the gap. There are 13 residues in the CDR3. The germline CDR1 and CDR2 sequences are MNHEY and SVGAGI. Here the CDR3 DNA reads TGTGCCAGCTCCAGGACTTCCTACAATGAGCAGTTCTTC. This translates into CASSRTSYNEQFF.

This clone was detected a few times. This chain uses TRBV7-9 with TRBJ2-7; D is perhaps TRBD2 (6 bases). Germline V gives CDR1 SEHNR, CDR2 FQNEAQ (reference sequence). This CDR3 contains 16 residues. The V and J ends lost 2 bases and 6 bases respectively, with 20 bases between them. CDR3 sequence: CASSLSWQEGRREQYF. In nucleotides, the CDR3 is TGTGCCAGCAGCTTAAGCTGGCAGGAGGGCCGCCGCGAGCAGTACTTC. The full variable domain, its missing parts supplied by reference TRBV7-9 and TRBJ2-7, is DTGVSQNPRHKITKRGQNVTFRCDPISEHNRLYWYRQTLGQGPEFLTYFQNEAQLEKSRLLSDRFSAERPKGSFSTLEIQRTEQGDSAMYLCASSLSWQEGRREQYFGPGTRLTVT.

J is TRBJ2-2 and V is TRBV7-2; perhaps TRBD1 as D (5 bases). The CDR3 length is 14 residues. The germline gives CDR1 SGHTA, CDR2 FQGNSA. V was clipped by 8 bases and J by 0 bases, with 10 bases between them. The CDR3 DNA is TGTGCCAGCCTAAGGACACCGAACACCGGGGAGCTGTTTTTT. Translating gives CASLRTPNTGELFF.

V and J are TRBV28 and TRBJ1-1, with TRBD1 matching over 7 bases. CDR3 size: 15 residues. V gave up 1 base and J gave up 3 bases; unmatched junction bases: 5. Germline V lookup: CDR1 MDHEN, CDR2 SYDVKM. DNA of the CDR3: TGTGCCAGCAGTTTATCAGGGGGTGGGTACACTGAAGCTTTCTTT. It is translated as CASSLSGGGYTEAFF.

The genes are TRBV6-1 and TRBJ2-3, with a possible D match to TRBD2 (5 bases). The ends were cut back, 2 bases at V and 4 bases at J, with 13 bases in the middle. Germline CDR1 is MNHNS and CDR2 is SASEGT. The CDR3 has 15 amino acids. The CDR3 nucleotides read TGTGCCAGCAGTGAATCAGGCGGGTGGGCAGATACGCAGTATTTT. Protein sequence: CASSESGGWADTQYF.

The V call is TRBV5-1, the J call TRBJ2-3; 14 bases agree with TRBD2. This CDR3 comprises 17 residues. V shed 4 bases, J shed 4 bases, and the junction held 8 bases outside the gene matches. Germline lookup yields CDR1 SGHRS and CDR2 YFSETQ. This CDR3 reads CASSAGTSGSGADTQYF. CDR3 DNA sequence: TGCGCCAGCAGCGCTGGGACTAGCGGGAGTGGGGCAGATACGCAGTATTTT.

The rearrangement links TRBV7-7 to TRBJ2-2; TRBD1 matches at 7 bases. The V gene end was trimmed by 2 bases and the J gene end by 6 bases; junction bases not matched to a gene: 3. Germline CDR1 and CDR2: SSHAT and FNYEAQ (reference sequence). CDR3 length: 14 amino acids. The DNA of the CDR3 is TGTGCCAGCAGCTTAAATCAGGGGGCCGGGGAGCTGTTTTTT. The encoded protein is CASSLNQGAGELFF.

V gene TRBV28 combines with J gene TRBJ1-2; 7 positions agree with TRBD1. The junction had 9 bases not matched to a gene; V was cut back by 9 bases and J by 8 bases. CDR3 length: 12 amino acids. Germline values: CDR1 MDHEN, CDR2 SYDVKM. As DNA, the CDR3 is TGTGCCAGTCGACAGGGATTGTGGGGCTACACCTTC. Its translation is CASRQGLWGYTF.

The J gene is TRBJ1-2, the V gene TRBV30; perhaps TRBD1 as D (5 bases). CDR1 and CDR2 from the germline V gene are GTSNPN and SVGIG (reference sequence). The length of the CDR3 is 14 residues. V gave up 2 bases and J gave up 8 bases, with 18 bases separating them. This chain's CDR3 is CAWSPLGGIYGYTF. The CDR3 nucleotides are TGTGCCTGGAGTCCCCTCGGGGGGATCTACGGCTACACCTTC.

The chain uses TRBV15 and TRBJ1-1; 8 bases agree with TRBD1. CDR1 is LNHNV, CDR2 YYDKDF, per germline (reference sequence). V trimming: 3 bases; J trimming: 4 bases; junction bases outside the gene matches: 4. There are 14 residues in the CDR3. The CDR3 protein is CATSRITGGTEAFF. The CDR3, as DNA: TGTGCCACCAGCAGGATAACAGGGGGCACTGAAGCTTTCTTT. The full variable domain, in which reference TRBV15 and TRBJ1-1 provide the parts outside the CDR3, is DAMVIQNPRYQVTQFGKPVTLSCSQTLNHNVMYWYQQKSSQAPKLLFHYYDKDFNNEADTPDNFQSRRPNTSFCFLDIRSPGLGDTAMYLCATSRITGGTEAFFGQGTRLTVV.

V usage is TRBV7-2 and J usage is TRBJ2-7; 7 nucleotides match TRBD1. This CDR3 contains 15 residues. After removal of 5 bases from V and 1 base from J, the junction contained 8 bases not matched to a gene. CDR1 and CDR2 from the germline V gene are SGHTA and FQGNSA. CDR3 sequence (DNA): TGTGCCAGCAGCAAAGGACAGGTAGTTTCCTACGAGCAGTACTTC. This encodes CASSKGQVVSYEQYF.